This TCR beta chain originates from a study of CD8 T cells in Susac syndrome. Study at large: At the time of blood draw, patients with Susac syndrome were therapy-naive, receiving corticosteroids, or receiving intravenous immunoglobulin alone. Study-level results: Clonal expansion was not seen in any Susac syndrome CD4+ T cell repertoire.

This clonotype was detected once. Its antigen is not known. Peripheral blood CD8+ and CD4+ T cells were profiled by TCR beta sequencing. Reverse transcription of roughly 0.5 to 1 ug RNA was carried out with random hexamers. Multiplex PCR with immunoSEQ amplified the TCR beta CDR3 across 54 Vbeta and 13 Jbeta. One entry per CDR3 protein, called by TCRdb with MiXCR from the immunoSEQ multiplex PCR reads. The sample includes about 140,000 distinct CDR3 sequences, roughly 94% seen only once; the top ten take roughly 0.15%. The V gene's germline CDR1 is SQVTM and CDR2 ANQGSEA. The CDR3 totals 14 residues. The J segment lost 2 bases and the V segment lost 4 bases, leaving 2 bases of the junction unmatched.

Specimen: CD4+ T cells from PBMCs. The J gene is TRBJ1-5, the V gene TRBV29-1; 10 positions match TRBD1. This sequence was found in a human donor with Susac syndrome. CDR3 DNA: TGCAGCGTTGCGGACAGGGGGGGCAATCAGCCCCAGCATTTT. Residues: CSVADRGGNQPQHF.